Shown below are 29 T cell receptor beta chains from a single sample sequenced in a study of T-cell reconstitution after alpha-beta-depleted transplantation in children. The TCRbeta library was prepared with unique molecular identifiers. TCRdb itself ran the PCR reads through MiXCR, one entry per CDR3 protein. The table lists about 580,000 distinct CDR3 sequences, 23% of them singletons. Here the sequenced sample was PBMCs, mostly from graft donor cells, taken 360 days after TCRalphabeta/CD19-depleted stem cell transplant. Receptors were obtained from a boy in the first two years of life who had a stem cell transplant for acute myeloid leukemia, so the T cells may come from the graft donor.

In its sample, this clonotype was seen a few times. The gene calls are TRBV20-1 and TRBJ1-2, with 7 nucleotides matching TRBD1. There are 14 residues in the CDR3. The germline CDR1 and CDR2 sequences are DFQATT and SNEGSKA (reference sequence). Trimming cost V 0 bases and J 7 bases; bases outside gene matches: 8. CDR3 in DNA: TGCAGTGCTAGAGATGACAGGGCTCTCCGTGGCTACACCTTC. Its translation: CSARDDRALRGYTF.

The V and J genes are TRBV20-1 and TRBJ1-4; the match to TRBD1 covers 9 bases. The CDR3 extends over 15 amino acids. Germline values: CDR1 DFQATT, CDR2 SNEGSKA (reference sequence). Losses at the gene ends were 6 bases for V and 4 bases for J; bases not matched to a gene: 9. As DNA, the CDR3 is TGCAGTGCCGAGTTCGGGACAGGGATTAATGAAAAACTGTTTTTT. It specifies CSAEFGTGINEKLFF.

The V and J genes are TRBV6-2 or TRBV6-3 and TRBJ1-5, with a weak D call TRBD1 (6 bases). The germline CDR1 and CDR2 sequences are MNHEY and SVGEGT. V lost 8 bases and J lost 3, with 11 bases in between. The CDR3 sequence is 13 residues long. The CDR3, as DNA: TGTGCCAGCCGGGGGGACAACAATCAGCCCCAGCATTTT. Translated: CASRGDNNQPQHF.

CDR3 sequence (DNA): TGTGCCAGCAGCATACCGACTAGCGGGGGCCCAGATACGCAGTATTTT. This codes for CASSIPTSGGPDTQYF. V is TRBV9 and J is TRBJ2-3; 12 bases align to TRBD2. Germline CDR1 reads SGDLS; CDR2 reads YYNGEE. With V trimmed by 4 bases and J by 4 bases, 7 bases remained unmatched. CDR3 length equals 16 residues.

V and J are TRBV6-5 and TRBJ2-3; no reliable D call. Germline CDR1 and CDR2: MNHEY and SVGAGI. V lost 7 bases and J lost 2, with 13 bases in between. This CDR3 region has 14 residues. CDR3 in amino acids: CASTLRRSTDTQYF. The CDR3 nucleotides read TGTGCCAGCACCCTACGGAGATCCACAGATACGCAGTATTTT.

This clonotype has a handful of counts. V and J are TRBV12-3 or TRBV12-4 and TRBJ2-7; D not resolved. The CDR3 covers 12 residues. CDR3 nucleotide sequence: TGTGCAGTAGGACGTAGCTCCTACGAGCAGTACTTC. This sequence encodes CAVGRSSYEQYF.

Only a few counts were recorded for this clonotype. This sequence joins TRBV19 and TRBJ2-7; TRBD1 might be the D (6 bases). Looked up from germline, CDR1 is LNHDA and CDR2 is SQIVND (reference sequence). The V end was cut by 5 bases, the J end by 3 bases, with 17 bases between. CDR3 length: 15 residues. The CDR3 DNA reads TGTGCCAGTAGTGAAACAGGGAGACAAAGCTACGAGCAGTACTTC. It specifies CASSETGRQSYEQYF.

The V gene is TRBV6-2 or TRBV6-3, the J gene TRBJ1-5; TRBD1 matches 7 bases. V lost 5 bases, J lost 0 bases, and 7 bases stayed unmatched. The CDR3 totals 16 residues. The germline V gene encodes CDR1 MNHEY and CDR2 SVGEGT. CDR3 DNA sequence: TGTGCCAGCAGTGTCAGGGGGTTCTATAGCAATCAGCCCCAGCATTTT. As protein: CASSVRGFYSNQPQHF.

The table lists this clonotype with many counts. J is TRBJ2-7 and V is TRBV29-1; 8 bases map to TRBD2. Trimming at V came to 1 base and at J to 3 bases, leaving 2 bases not matched to a gene. CDR3 size: 13 residues. Germline V lookup: CDR1 SQVTM, CDR2 ANQGSEA. The CDR3 DNA is TGCAGCGTTGAAGTGGCGGGGGGCTACGAGCAGTACTTC. Its translation is CSVEVAGGYEQYF.

The J gene is TRBJ2-2, the V gene TRBV6-1; D tentatively reads TRBD1 or TRBD2 (6 bases each). The V end was cut by 6 bases, the J end by 4 bases, with 12 bases between. CDR3 length: 14 residues. Germline V gives CDR1 MNHNS, CDR2 SASEGT. The CDR3 DNA follows: TGTGCCAGCAGCCAAGGGGGGAGCACCGGGGAGCTGTTTTTT. As protein: CASSQGGSTGELFF.

The chain recombines TRBV4-2 with TRBJ2-6; tentatively, D is TRBD1 (5 bases). CDR1 is LGHNA, CDR2 YNFKEQ, per germline. V was shortened by 7 bases and J by 4 bases, with 17 bases between the two germline ends. CDR3 size: 16 residues. The CDR3 loop reads CASNPGPLVGANVLTF. The CDR3 coding sequence is TGTGCCAGCAACCCAGGGCCTCTAGTGGGGGCCAACGTCCTGACTTTC.

This clonotype was seen a handful of times. The chain joins TRBV12-3 or TRBV12-4 to TRBJ2-2; D is undetermined. CDR3 size: 14 residues. V gave up 9 bases and J gave up 4 bases, with 15 bases separating them. The chain's CDR3 is CASRMPDGTGELFF. Here the CDR3 DNA reads TGTGCCAGTAGGATGCCCGACGGCACCGGGGAGCTGTTTTTT.

The genes are TRBV7-9 and TRBJ1-6; a weak D match, TRBD1 (5 bases). Looked up from germline, CDR1 is SEHNR and CDR2 is FQNEAQ (reference sequence). The V end was cut by 8 bases, the J end by 6 bases, with 17 bases between. The CDR3 runs 15 residues. The CDR3: CASAKWSGVNSPLHF. As DNA, the CDR3 is TGTGCCAGCGCCAAATGGTCGGGGGTTAATTCACCCCTCCACTTT.

In its sample, this clonotype was seen many times. V and J are TRBV28 and TRBJ2-5; 8 nucleotides align to TRBD2. V dropped 5 bases and J dropped 1; count of bases not matched to a gene: 6. CDR1 and CDR2 (germline): MDHEN, SYDVKM. This CDR3 has 15 residues. DNA of the CDR3: TGTGCCAGCAGTCCGCCCCGGGGGGGCCAAGAGACCCAGTACTTC. It codes for CASSPPRGGQETQYF.

The rearrangement joins TRBV6-2 or TRBV6-3 to TRBJ2-3, with TRBD1 identical over 9 bases. Germline CDR1 reads MNHEY; CDR2 reads SVGEGT. The CDR3 length is 16 residues. Trimming cost V 2 bases and J 2 bases; bases outside gene matches: 5. The chain's CDR3 is CASSYGTGGTTDTQYF. Written as DNA, the CDR3 is TGTGCCAGCAGTTACGGAACAGGGGGCACCACAGATACGCAGTATTTT.

This clonotype occurred a few times. The rearrangement joins TRBV6-2 or TRBV6-3 to TRBJ1-3; D is possibly TRBD1 (6 bases). The CDR3 contains 18 residues. Trimming removed 6 bases from V and 3 bases from J, with 24 bases in between. The germline CDR1 and CDR2 sequences are MNHEY and SVGEGT. The CDR3 spells CASSPHGFAQGYGNTIYF. CDR3 coding DNA: TGTGCCAGCAGCCCCCACGGCTTCGCCCAGGGGTATGGAAACACCATATATTTT.

Only a few counts were recorded for this clonotype. The chain has TRBV7-3 and TRBJ1-1, with D possibly TRBD1 on 5 matching bases. The V gene's germline CDR1 is SGHTA and CDR2 FQGTGA. V was pared by 4 bases and J by 0 bases, with 21 bases between. CDR3 length equals 18 residues. The CDR3 spells CASSSMLGATYLNTEAFF. In nucleotides, the CDR3 is TGTGCCAGCAGCTCAATGTTAGGGGCCACATACCTGAACACTGAAGCTTTCTTT. The complete variable domain, with remaining parts taken from reference TRBV7-3 and TRBJ1-1, reads GAGVSQTPSNKVTEKGKYVELRCDPISGHTALYWYRQSLGQGPEFLIYFQGTGAADDSGLPNDRFFAVRPEGSVSTLKIQRTERGDSAVYLCASSSMLGATYLNTEAFFGQGTRLTVV.

This rearrangement joins TRBV4-3 to TRBJ2-1; the match to TRBD2 covers 9 bases. Germline assignment: CDR1 LGHNA and CDR2 YSLEER. V gave up 2 bases and J gave up 2 bases; unmatched junction bases: 7. This CDR3 is 17 amino acids long. CDR3 amino acids: CASSQSLAGVTYNEQFF. In DNA form, the CDR3 reads TGCGCCAGCAGCCAATCCTTAGCGGGGGTCACCTACAATGAGCAGTTCTTC.

This sequence joins TRBV29-1 and TRBJ2-3, with a tentative D call TRBD2 (6 bases). Looked up from germline, CDR1 is SQVTM and CDR2 is ANQGSEA. CDR3 length: 13 amino acids. Trimming shortened V by 6 bases and J by 3 bases, and 13 bases separated the two germline ends. CDR3 region: CSVPGRGTDTQYF. CDR3 bases: TGCAGCGTCCCTGGGCGGGGAACAGATACGCAGTATTTT.

The chain combines TRBV9 with TRBJ1-2; D is ambiguous. The CDR3 contains 15 residues. Trimming took 3 bases from V and 4 from J, leaving 16 bases between them. The germline V gene has CDR1 SGDLS and CDR2 YYNGEE. CDR3 in amino acids: CASSGHTGPRYGYTF. As DNA, the CDR3 is TGTGCCAGCAGCGGACATACTGGGCCCCGCTATGGCTACACCTTC.

There are a few counts of this clonotype. The chain employs TRBV12-3 or TRBV12-4 and TRBJ2-7; the match to TRBD2 covers 11 bases. The length of the CDR3 is 14 residues. V shed 5 bases and J 5 bases; nucleotides not matched to a gene: 5. CDR3 in DNA: TGTGCCAGCAGTCTTAGCGGGGGGGCGAACGAGCAGTACTTC. Translation gives CASSLSGGANEQYF.

The gene calls are TRBV12-3 or TRBV12-4 and TRBJ2-7; tentatively, D is TRBD1 (5 bases). V lost 3 bases and J lost 2, with 11 bases in between. The CDR3 has 14 residues. CDR3 protein: CASSFWTLPYEQYF. CDR3 coding DNA: TGTGCCAGCAGTTTCTGGACACTACCCTACGAGCAGTACTTC.

The chain employs TRBV12-3 or TRBV12-4 and TRBJ2-1, with D hard to call. The CDR3 totals 11 residues. Between the trimmed V and J ends, which lost 4 bases and 12 bases, there was a span of 10 bases. The CDR3 reads CASSSQSMQFF. CDR3 DNA: TGTGCCAGCAGTTCTCAGAGTATGCAGTTCTTC.

This clonotype has at least ten counts. The genes are TRBV20-1 and TRBJ2-1; no firm D call. This CDR3 is 16 amino acids long. With 1 base removed from V and 4 bases from J, the gap between germline ends came to 17 bases. The germline CDR1 and CDR2 sequences are DFQATT and SNEGSKA (reference sequence). The CDR3 protein is CSARVVGAGIYNEQFF. As DNA, the CDR3 is TGCAGTGCTAGAGTCGTGGGCGCTGGGATATACAATGAGCAGTTCTTC.

CDR3 residues: CATSAPTSNYGYTF. The DNA of the CDR3 is TGTGCCACCAGTGCCCCGACATCCAACTATGGCTACACCTTC. The chain recombines TRBV24-1 with TRBJ1-2; D remains unclear. CDR3 length: 14 residues. Germline V lookup: CDR1 KGHDR, CDR2 SFDVKD. V was clipped by 5 bases and J by 2 bases, with 11 bases between them.

This clonotype was detected ten times or more. V and J are TRBV12-3 or TRBV12-4 and TRBJ2-7; the D is unclear. The CDR3 is 14 amino acids. With 7 bases removed from V and 0 bases from J, the gap between germline ends came to 13 bases. The CDR3 bases are TGTGCCAGCACGGGCTACCCGAGCTCCTACGAGCAGTACTTC. The encoded protein is CASTGYPSSYEQYF.

The V call is TRBV7-6, the J call TRBJ2-7; tentative D call: TRBD1 (5 bases). V was trimmed by 2 bases and J by 2 bases, leaving 16 bases between them. CDR3 size: 16 residues. The germline CDR1 and CDR2 sequences are SGHVS and FNYEAQ. The CDR3 is CASSLKGSTTPYEQYF. CDR3 in DNA: TGTGCCAGCAGCTTAAAGGGGTCTACTACACCCTACGAGCAGTACTTC.

The rearrangement links TRBV12-3 or TRBV12-4 to TRBJ1-4; D call uncertain. V was pared by 3 bases and J by 0 bases, with 8 bases between. This CDR3 comprises 15 residues. CDR3: CASSLDGATNEKLFF. Here the CDR3 DNA reads TGTGCCAGCAGTTTGGACGGTGCAACTAATGAAAAACTGTTTTTT.

This clonotype was counted between two and nine times. The gene calls are TRBV24-1 and TRBJ2-1; 7 nucleotides match TRBD2. This CDR3 has 15 residues. V was pared by 0 bases and J by 4 bases, with 2 bases of the junction left unmatched. Germline CDR1 reads KGHDR; CDR2 reads SFDVKD. CDR3 amino acids: CATSDLSGEYNEQFF. CDR3 coding DNA: TGTGCCACCAGTGATTTGAGCGGGGAGTACAATGAGCAGTTCTTC.